These T cell receptor beta chains were read from a single sample in a study of response to subunit inactivated influenza vaccine. TCRdb re-analysed the RT-PCR reads in MiXCR, keeping a single row per CDR3 protein. The table lists around 520,000 distinct CDR3 sequences, roughly 23% of them singletons. Source: CD4+ T cells sorted from PBMCs, taken 4 to 6 days after vaccination. The receptors were sampled from a man between 45 and 60 years old who received an inactivated influenza vaccine. Each CDR3 is given with its conserved first and last residue. D genes are given only for firm matches. Rows give clone size only sometimes, using once, few, many, or a class for an expanded clone.

TRBV20-1	many	TRBJ2-1	TRBD2	TGCAGTGCTAGAGGTGCGGGGGTTTACAATGAGCAGTTCTTC	CSARGAGVYNEQFF
TRBV5-1	few	TRBJ2-7	-	TGCGCCAGCAGCCTGTACCCTCCTACAGGGATATCCTACGAGCAGTACTTC	CASSLYPPTGISYEQYF
TRBV7-2	-	TRBJ2-3	TRBD2	TGTGCCAGCAGCTCGCGGACTAGCAGGCCCGATACTCAGTATTTT	CASSSRTSRPDTQYF
TRBV20-1	-	TRBJ2-7	-	TGCAGTGCTCCCCCCAGAGGACCTGCTGGGGAGCAGTACTTC	CSAPPRGPAGEQYF
TRBV3-1	few	TRBJ2-3	TRBD2	TGTGCCAGCAGCCAAGACCGGGACTACCGCACAGATACGCAGTATTTT	CASSQDRDYRTDTQYF
TRBV10-3	-	TRBJ2-7	TRBD2	TGTGCCATCAGTGAGCAAGGGCGCGGGGGTGGAGAGCAGTACTTC	CAISEQGRGGGEQYF
TRBV9	few	TRBJ2-5	TRBD2	TGTGCCAGCAGCGTAGCTATTACTAGCGGCGAAGAGACCCAGTACTTC	CASSVAITSGEETQYF
TRBV27	-	TRBJ2-1	TRBD2	TGTGCCAGCACCCCGGGAGGGCCAAGGAATGAGCAGTTCTTC	CASTPGGPRNEQFF
TRBV5-1	-	TRBJ1-1	TRBD1	TGCGCCAGCAGCGGCGGGACAGGGGCCGCCGTAGGAACTGAAGCTTTCTTT	CASSGGTGAAVGTEAFF
TRBV10-3	-	TRBJ1-3	-	TGTGCCATCAGTGGCGGGGAGAACACCATATATTTT	CAISGGENTIYF